A single sample gave rise to the 11 T cell receptor beta chains below, sequenced in a study of early T cells in non-severe SARS-CoV-2 infection (dated by TCRdb to 2020 to 2022). To prepare the library, 5' RACE was applied. The instrument given in TCRdb is NextSeq 500. TCRdb reworked the public reads: Q25 trimming with fastp, MiXCR clone assembly, productive beta chains retained. Each entry merges the rows of one CDR3 protein and shows their most common DNA and genes. The sample table records about 48,000 distinct CDR3 sequences; over 7.5% of these occur just once. About 8.6% of the sample comes from the top ten. Sequencing input: whole blood. These receptors all come from an adult who was a healthcare worker with PCR-confirmed SARS-CoV-2 infection or an uninfected control (not recorded which).

The V gene is TRBV10-1, the J gene TRBJ2-2; TRBD2 matches 13 bases. The CDR3 length is 18 residues. Per the germline V gene, CDR1 is WNHNN and CDR2 is SYGVQD (reference sequence). V was pared by 4 bases and J by 0 bases, with 5 bases of the junction left unmatched. CDR3 region: CASSGQGLAGSNTGELFF. The CDR3 region has the DNA TGCGCCAGCAGTGGCCAGGGACTAGCGGGGTCGAACACCGGGGAGCTGTTTTTT.

V and J are TRBV11-2 and TRBJ2-4; either TRBD1 or TRBD2 may supply D (5 bases each). Germline V CDR1 and CDR2: SGHAT, FQNNGV. Trimming shortened V by 7 bases and J by 8 bases, and 24 bases separated the two germline ends. The CDR3 is 16 residues long. CDR3 sequence: CASTKNRNRGDDIQYF. The CDR3 DNA sequence: TGTGCCAGCACGAAAAACAGGAACCGGGGAGATGACATTCAGTACTTC.

This clonotype was seen many times. The chain carries TRBV7-2 and TRBJ2-5; possibly TRBD1 for D (6 bases). CDR1 SGHTA and CDR2 FQGNSA come from the germline V gene. CDR3 length: 15 amino acids. V was pared by 4 bases and J by 8 bases, with 20 bases between. CDR3 coding DNA: TGTGCCAGCAGCTCGAGCTGGGACACCAAGAGAACCCAGTACTTC. It specifies CASSSSWDTKRTQYF.

This clonotype was seen repeatedly, ten times or more. The chain links TRBV6-5 to TRBJ1-2; D uncertain. V was cut by 4 bases and J by 0 bases, with 15 bases left in between. The germline V gene encodes CDR1 MNHEY and CDR2 SVGAGI. There are 16 residues in the CDR3. CDR3 nucleotides: TGTGCCAGCAGTTTACTTTCACGGGCGGCTAACTATGGCTACACCTTC. It specifies CASSLLSRAANYGYTF.

This clonotype was observed many times. The chain has TRBV4-2 and TRBJ2-2, with 11 bases that match TRBD2. CDR1 LGHNA and CDR2 YNFKEQ come from the germline V gene. This CDR3 region has 17 residues. J was trimmed by 7 bases and V by 2 bases; bases with no gene match: 9. The CDR3 DNA reads as TGTGCCAGCAGCCAACAACTAGCGGGGGAAGCGGGCGGGGAGCTGTTTTTT. Translation: CASSQQLAGEAGGELFF.

This clonotype was seen repeatedly, ten times or more. The rearrangement links TRBV4-1 to TRBJ2-1; D is ambiguous. This CDR3 has 16 residues. Germline CDR1 MGHRA, CDR2 YSYEKL. The ends were cut back, 0 bases at V and 0 bases at J, with 9 bases in the middle. CDR3 amino acids: CASSQETINSYNEQFF. The CDR3, as DNA: TGCGCCAGCAGCCAAGAGACCATAAACTCCTACAATGAGCAGTTCTTC.

This clonotype was found many times. The J gene is TRBJ2-2, the V gene TRBV18, with 7 bases matching TRBD1. With V trimmed by 2 bases and J by 1 base, 4 bases remained unmatched. The CDR3 covers 16 residues. Germline lookup yields CDR1 KGHSH and CDR2 LQKENI. The CDR3 is CASSPYRGENTGELFF. The DNA for the CDR3 is TGTGCCAGCTCACCATACAGGGGAGAGAACACCGGGGAGCTGTTTTTT. The variable domain in full, with the rest retrieved from reference TRBV18 and TRBJ2-2, is NAGVMQNPRHLVRRRGQEARLRCSPMKGHSHVYWYRQLPEEGLKFMVYLQKENIIDESGMPKERFSAEFPKEGPSILRIQQVVRGDSAAYFCASSPYRGENTGELFFGEGSRLTVL.

This clonotype occurred a few times. The V gene is TRBV29-1, the J gene TRBJ2-7, with unresolved D. CDR1 and CDR2 from the germline V gene are SQVTM and ANQGSEA. This CDR3 has 14 residues. V lost 1 base and J lost 4, with 14 bases in between. CDR3 sequence reads: CSVEGGKGTYEQYF. Written as DNA, the CDR3 is TGCAGCGTTGAAGGCGGCAAAGGAACTTACGAGCAGTACTTC.

This clonotype appeared a few times. The chain employs TRBV27 and TRBJ1-1; D is possibly TRBD1 (6 bases). CDR1 and CDR2 (germline): MNHEY, SMNVEV (reference sequence). Trimming took off 6 bases at V and 0 bases at J, with 14 bases between the two ends. This CDR3 contains 15 residues. The CDR3 loop reads CASRDDRYLNTEAFF. Here the CDR3 DNA reads TGTGCCAGCAGGGACGACAGGTATTTGAACACTGAAGCTTTCTTT.

The V call is TRBV7-9, the J call TRBJ1-2; no firm D call. The CDR3 extends over 11 amino acids. The V gene's germline CDR1 is SEHNR and CDR2 FQNEAQ (reference sequence). Trimming stripped 3 bases from V and 6 bases from J, with 5 bases between. CDR3 bases: TGTGCCAGCAGCTTTGAAGATGGCTACACCTTC. Translated, it gives CASSFEDGYTF.

This clonotype was seen a handful of times. The gene calls are TRBV11-2 and TRBJ2-3; 7 positions match TRBD2. Germline CDR1 and CDR2: SGHAT and FQNNGV. The CDR3 has 13 amino acids. Losses at the gene ends were 5 bases for V and 2 bases for J; bases not matched to a gene: 1. CDR3 bases: TGTGCCAGCAGCCGGGACTACACAGATACGCAGTATTTT. This sequence encodes CASSRDYTDTQYF. Based on the CDR3 plus reference TRBV11-2 and TRBJ2-3, the full variable domain is EAGVAQSPRYKIIEKRQSVAFWCNPISGHATLYWYQQILGQGPKLLIQFQNNGVVDDSQLPKDRFSAERLKGVDSTLKIQPAKLEDSAVYLCASSRDYTDTQYFGPGTRLTVL.